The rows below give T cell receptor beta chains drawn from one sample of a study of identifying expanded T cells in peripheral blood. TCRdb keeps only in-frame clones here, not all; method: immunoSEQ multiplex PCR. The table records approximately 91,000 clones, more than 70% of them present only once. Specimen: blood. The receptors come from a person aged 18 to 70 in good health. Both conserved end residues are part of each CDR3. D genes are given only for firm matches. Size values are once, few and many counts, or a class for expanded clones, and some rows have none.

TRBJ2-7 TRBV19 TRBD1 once CASSSATPIGTVLGEQYF TGTGCCAGTAGTTCTGCAACACCCATCGGGACAGTACTGGGGGAGCAGTACTTC
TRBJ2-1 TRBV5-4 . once CASSLGQANYNEQFF TGTGCCAGCAGCTTGGGGCAGGCAAACTACAATGAGCAGTTCTTC
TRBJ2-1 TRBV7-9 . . CASSLIPARLDNEQFF TGTGCCAGCAGCTTAATCCCGGCCCGCCTTGACAATGAGCAGTTCTTC
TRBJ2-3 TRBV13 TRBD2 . CASSLPLAGGTDTQYF TGTGCCAGCAGTTTACCTCTAGCGGGAGGCACAGATACGCAGTATTTT
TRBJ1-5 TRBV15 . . CATSRVQNQPQHF TGTGCCACCAGCAGAGTGCAGAATCAGCCCCAGCATTTT
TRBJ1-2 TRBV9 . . CASSVRDGGYGYTF TGTGCCAGCAGCGTACGGGACGGGGGATATGGCTACACCTTC
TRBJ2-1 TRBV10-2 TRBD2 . CASRTSGHNEQFF TGCGCCAGCAGGACTAGCGGCCACAATGAGCAGTTCTTC
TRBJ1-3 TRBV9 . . CASSVAQGYSGNTIYF TGTGCCAGCAGCGTAGCTCAAGGATACTCCGGAAACACCATATATTTT
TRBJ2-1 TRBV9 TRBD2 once CASSAVGTSGNNEQFF TGTGCCAGCAGCGCAGTTGGGACTAGCGGAAATAATGAGCAGTTCTTC
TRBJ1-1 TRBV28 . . CASSPRTAFTEAFF TGTGCCAGCAGTCCCAGGACAGCCTTCACTGAAGCTTTCTTT
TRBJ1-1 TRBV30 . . CAWSDSMNTEAFF TGTGCCTGGAGTGACTCGATGAACACTGAAGCTTTCTTT
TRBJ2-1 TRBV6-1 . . CASNRVQFF TGTGCCAGCAACAGGGTCCAGTTCTTC
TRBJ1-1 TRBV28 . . CASSPRQGSGDTEAFF TGTGCCAGCAGTCCTCGGCAGGGATCGGGGGACACTGAAGCTTTCTTT
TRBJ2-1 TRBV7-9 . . CAGEGRGGSEQFF TGTGCCGGAGAGGGTCGAGGGGGTAGTGAGCAGTTCTTC
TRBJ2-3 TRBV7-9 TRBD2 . CASSLIAGVKADTQYF TGTGCCAGCAGCTTAATCGCGGGGGTAAAAGCAGATACGCAGTATTTT
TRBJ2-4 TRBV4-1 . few CASSQPTSQGPPKNIQYF TGCGCCAGCAGCCAACCTACGTCGCAAGGTCCTCCTAAAAACATTCAGTACTTC
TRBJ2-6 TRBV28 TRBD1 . CASSFGQVSGANVLTF TGTGCCAGCAGTTTCGGACAGGTCTCTGGGGCCAACGTCCTGACTTTC
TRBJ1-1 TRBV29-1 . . CSVGGHTEAFF TGCAGCGTTGGGGGGCACACTGAAGCTTTCTTT
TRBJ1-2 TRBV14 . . CASSQVFAGEGYTF TGTGCCAGCAGCCAAGTTTTTGCAGGGGAGGGCTACACCTTC
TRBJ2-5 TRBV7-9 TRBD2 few CASALTAAGKETQYF TGTGCCAGCGCCCTCACCGCAGCGGGAAAAGAGACCCAGTACTTC
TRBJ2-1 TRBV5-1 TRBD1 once CASSLEIVGTQGAYNEQFF TGCGCCAGCAGCTTGGAAATTGTAGGCACACAGGGGGCTTACAATGAGCAGTTCTTC
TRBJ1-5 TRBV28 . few CASKGGQEYQPQHF TGTGCCAGCAAGGGGGGGCAGGAATATCAGCCCCAGCATTTT
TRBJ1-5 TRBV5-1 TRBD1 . CASSLEGQGIQPQHF TGCGCCAGCAGCTTGGAGGGACAGGGGATTCAGCCCCAGCATTTT
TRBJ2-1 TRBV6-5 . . CAREWGAHYNEQFF TGTGCCAGGGAGTGGGGGGCCCACTACAATGAGCAGTTCTTC
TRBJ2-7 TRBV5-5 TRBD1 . CASSFGTGPYEQYF TGTGCCAGCAGCTTCGGGACAGGTCCCTACGAGCAGTACTTC
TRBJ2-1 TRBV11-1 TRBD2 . CASSPRTSGSNEQFF TGTGCCAGCAGCCCTCGGACTAGCGGGAGCAATGAGCAGTTCTTC
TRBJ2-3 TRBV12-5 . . CASVKTGASTDTQYF TGTGCTAGTGTTAAGACAGGCGCTAGCACAGATACGCAGTATTTT
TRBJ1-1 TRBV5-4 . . CASSPTGSSWGLDTEAFF TGTGCCAGCAGCCCAACCGGTAGTTCGTGGGGGCTGGACACTGAAGCTTTCTTT
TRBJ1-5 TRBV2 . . CASRFRQISNQPQHF TGTGCCAGCAGATTCAGACAGATTAGCAATCAGCCCCAGCATTTT
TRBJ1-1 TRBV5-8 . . CASSLVEGTEAFF TGTGCCAGCAGCTTGGTAGAGGGGACTGAAGCTTTCTTT
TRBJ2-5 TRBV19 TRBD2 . CASSSGGTSGEETQYF TGTGCCAGTAGTTCAGGGGGTACTAGCGGGGAAGAGACCCAGTACTTC
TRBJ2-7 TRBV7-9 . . CASSRGTGIVEQYF TGTGCCAGCAGTAGAGGGACCGGGATAGTCGAGCAGTACTTC
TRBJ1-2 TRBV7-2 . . CASSLDTGDGYTF TGTGCCAGCAGCTTAGATACGGGGGATGGCTACACCTTC
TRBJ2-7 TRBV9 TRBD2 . CASSVGSGLAAYEQYF TGTGCCAGCAGCGTAGGTTCGGGACTAGCGGCCTACGAGCAGTACTTC
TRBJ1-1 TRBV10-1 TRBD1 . CASSEIIRDRGRLGTEAFF TGCGCCAGCAGTGAAATAATAAGGGACAGGGGGCGGTTGGGCACTGAAGCTTTCTTT
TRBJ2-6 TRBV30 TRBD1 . CAWVTGSGANVLTF TGTGCCTGGGTGACAGGGTCTGGGGCCAACGTCCTGACTTTC
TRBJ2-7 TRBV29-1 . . CSGDIGYEQYF TGCAGCGGAGACATTGGCTACGAGCAGTACTTC
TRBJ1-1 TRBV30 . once CAWSVYSMNTEAFF TGTGCCTGGAGTGTATACAGCATGAACACTGAAGCTTTCTTT
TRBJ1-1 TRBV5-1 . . CASEGEGNTEAFF TGCGCCAGCGAAGGGGAGGGAAACACTGAAGCTTTCTTT
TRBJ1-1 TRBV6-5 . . CASTSGVGNTEAFF TGTGCCAGCACGTCCGGCGTGGGGAACACTGAAGCTTTCTTT
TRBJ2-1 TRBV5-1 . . CASQSRGAGEQFF TGCGCCAGTCAGAGTCGGGGGGCCGGTGAGCAGTTCTTC
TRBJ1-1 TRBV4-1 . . CASSQAETGTEAFF TGCGCCAGCAGCCAAGCGGAGACGGGCACTGAAGCTTTCTTT
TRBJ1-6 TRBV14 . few CASSFPNSPLHF TGTGCCAGCAGCTTCCCCAATTCACCCCTCCACTTT
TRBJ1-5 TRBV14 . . CASSQDSNQPQHF TGTGCCAGCAGCCAGGATAGCAATCAGCCCCAGCATTTT
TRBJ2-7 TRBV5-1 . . CASSLEAGGYGEQYF TGCGCCAGCAGCTTGGAAGCCGGGGGATATGGCGAGCAGTACTTC
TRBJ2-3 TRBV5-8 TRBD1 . CASSHETGRDTQYF TGTGCCAGCAGCCATGAGACAGGGAGAGATACGCAGTATTTT
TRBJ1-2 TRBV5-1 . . CASSSLDRNYGYTF TGCGCCAGCAGCTCATTGGACAGAAACTATGGCTACACCTTC
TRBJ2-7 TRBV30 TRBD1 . CAWTRGRGYEQYF TGTGCCTGGACCCGTGGCAGGGGGTACGAGCAGTACTTC
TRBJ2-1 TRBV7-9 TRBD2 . CASRPGLAGANEQFF TGTGCCAGCAGGCCGGGACTAGCGGGTGCTAATGAGCAGTTCTTC
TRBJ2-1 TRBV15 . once CATSRDRGHRQFF TGTGCCACCAGCAGAGATAGAGGACATAGGCAGTTCTTC
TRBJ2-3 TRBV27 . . CASSLSRTDTQYF TGTGCCAGCAGTTTAAGCCGCACAGATACGCAGTATTTT
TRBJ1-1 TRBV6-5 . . CASSYGAVRENTEAFF TGTGCCAGCAGTTACGGTGCGGTGCGAGAGAACACTGAAGCTTTCTTT
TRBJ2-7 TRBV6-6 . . CASSSTETGEQYF TGTGCCAGCAGTTCCACAGAGACGGGAGAGCAGTACTTC